The TCR beta chain under discussion was sequenced for a study of cytomegalovirus exposure and HLA in healthy donors. Losses at the gene ends were 4 bases for V and 4 bases for J; bases not matched to a gene: 4. This CDR3 contains 13 residues. Germline values: CDR1 SGHKS, CDR2 YYEKEE (reference sequence). Here immunoSEQ multiplex PCR was the method, and the copy in TCRdb shows in-frame clones only, minus some. The sample yields hundreds of thousands of clones, more than 75% seen once. Sequences were obtained from PBMCs. This rearrangement joins TRBV5-5 to TRBJ1-2, with 7 bases identical to TRBD1. The receptor was isolated from a man aged 18 to 30 in good health and CMV-seropositive. Here the CDR3 DNA reads TGTGCCAGCAGCGCCGGACAGGTCTATGGCTACACCTTC. Its translation: CASSAGQVYGYTF.